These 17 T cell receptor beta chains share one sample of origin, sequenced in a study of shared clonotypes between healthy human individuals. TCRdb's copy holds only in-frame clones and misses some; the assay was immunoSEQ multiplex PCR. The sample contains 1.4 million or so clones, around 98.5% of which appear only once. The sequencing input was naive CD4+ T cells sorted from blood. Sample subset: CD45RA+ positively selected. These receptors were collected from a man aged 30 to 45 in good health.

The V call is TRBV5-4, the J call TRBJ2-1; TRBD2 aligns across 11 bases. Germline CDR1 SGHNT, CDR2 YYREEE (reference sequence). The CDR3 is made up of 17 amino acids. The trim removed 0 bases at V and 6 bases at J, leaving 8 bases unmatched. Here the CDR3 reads CASSLGTLAGVINEQFF. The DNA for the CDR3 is TGTGCCAGCAGCTTGGGAACACTAGCGGGAGTCATCAATGAGCAGTTCTTC.

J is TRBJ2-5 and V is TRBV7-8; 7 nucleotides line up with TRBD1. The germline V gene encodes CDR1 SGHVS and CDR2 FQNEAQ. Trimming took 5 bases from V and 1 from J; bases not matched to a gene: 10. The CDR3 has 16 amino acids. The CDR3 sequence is CASSQMTGYGQETQYF. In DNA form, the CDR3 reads TGTGCCAGCAGCCAAATGACAGGGTACGGCCAAGAGACCCAGTACTTC.

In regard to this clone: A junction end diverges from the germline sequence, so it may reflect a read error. In nucleotides, the CDR3 is TGTGCCAGCAGCTCGCCGCGGACTGGCGCCAACGTCCTGACTTTC. It encodes CASSSPRTGANVLTF. The V gene is TRBV5-4, the J gene TRBJ2-6; TRBD2 might be the D (5 bases). CDR3 length: 15 amino acids. CDR1 is SGHNT and CDR2 is YYREEE in the germline V gene (reference sequence).

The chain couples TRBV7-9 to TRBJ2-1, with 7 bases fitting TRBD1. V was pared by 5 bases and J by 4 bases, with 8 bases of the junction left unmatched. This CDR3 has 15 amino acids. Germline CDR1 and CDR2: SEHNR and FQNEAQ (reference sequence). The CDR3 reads CASSRGGQTYNEQFF. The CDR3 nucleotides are TGTGCCAGCAGCCGAGGGGGACAGACTTACAATGAGCAGTTCTTC.

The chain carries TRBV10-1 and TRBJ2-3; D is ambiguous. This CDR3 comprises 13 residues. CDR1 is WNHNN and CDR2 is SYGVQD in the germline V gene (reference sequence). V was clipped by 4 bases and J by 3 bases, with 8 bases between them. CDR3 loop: CASSVKLTDTQYF. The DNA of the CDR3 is TGCGCCAGCAGTGTAAAGCTTACAGATACGCAGTATTTT.

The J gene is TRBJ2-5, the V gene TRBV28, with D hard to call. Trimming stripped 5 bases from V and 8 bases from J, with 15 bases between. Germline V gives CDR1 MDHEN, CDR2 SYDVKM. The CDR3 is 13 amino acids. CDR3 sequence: CASSPPAKETQYF. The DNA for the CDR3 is TGTGCCAGCAGTCCCCCGGCTAAGGAAACCCAGTACTTC.

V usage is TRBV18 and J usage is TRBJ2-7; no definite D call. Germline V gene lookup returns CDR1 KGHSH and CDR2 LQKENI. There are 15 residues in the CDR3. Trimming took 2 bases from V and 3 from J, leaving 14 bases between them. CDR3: CASSPGVRHVYEQYF. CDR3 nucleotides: TGTGCCAGCTCACCAGGGGTACGTCATGTCTACGAGCAGTACTTC.

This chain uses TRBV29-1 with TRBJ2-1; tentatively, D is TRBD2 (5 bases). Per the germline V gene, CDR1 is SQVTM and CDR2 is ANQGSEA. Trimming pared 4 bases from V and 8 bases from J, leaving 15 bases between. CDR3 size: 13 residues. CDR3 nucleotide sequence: TGCAGCGTTGCGGGTGGGAGTGGCGATGAGCAGTTCTTC. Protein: CSVAGGSGDEQFF.

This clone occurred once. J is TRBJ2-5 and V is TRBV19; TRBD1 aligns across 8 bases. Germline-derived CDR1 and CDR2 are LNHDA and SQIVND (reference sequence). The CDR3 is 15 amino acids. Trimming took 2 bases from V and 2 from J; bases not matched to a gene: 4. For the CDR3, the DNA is TGTGCCAGTAGTATAAGACAGGGGCGTCAAGAGACCCAGTACTTC. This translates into CASSIRQGRQETQYF.

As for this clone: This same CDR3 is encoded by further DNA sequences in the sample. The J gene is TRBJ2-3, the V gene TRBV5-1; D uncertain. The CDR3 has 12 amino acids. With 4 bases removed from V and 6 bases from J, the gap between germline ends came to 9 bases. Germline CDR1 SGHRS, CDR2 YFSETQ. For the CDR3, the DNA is TGCGCCAGCAGCCTATCGTCGGATACGCAGTATTTT. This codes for CASSLSSDTQYF.

CDR3 sequence (DNA): TGTGCCAGCAGCTTAATTCAGGGGAAGCACAATGAGCAGTTCTTC. Encoded protein: CASSLIQGKHNEQFF. The J gene is TRBJ2-1, the V gene TRBV7-8, with TRBD1 as a possible D gene (6 bases). This CDR3 spans 15 amino acids. Trimming left V 2 bases short and J 5 bases short, with 13 bases between. CDR1 and CDR2 (germline): SGHVS, FQNEAQ.

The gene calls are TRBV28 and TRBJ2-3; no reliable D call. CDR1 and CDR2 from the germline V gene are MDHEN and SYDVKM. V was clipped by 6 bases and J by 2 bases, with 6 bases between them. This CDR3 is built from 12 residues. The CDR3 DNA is TGTGCCAGCAGGATGACCACAGATACGCAGTATTTT. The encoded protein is CASRMTTDTQYF.

The CDR3 here is CASSPGPYQETQYF. As DNA, the CDR3 is TGTGCCAGCTCACCAGGACCGTACCAAGAGACCCAGTACTTC. V usage is TRBV18 and J usage is TRBJ2-5; no firm D call. The CDR3 is 14 amino acids. The ends were cut back, 2 bases at V and 0 bases at J, with 7 bases in the middle. Germline V gene data show CDR1 as KGHSH and CDR2 as LQKENI.

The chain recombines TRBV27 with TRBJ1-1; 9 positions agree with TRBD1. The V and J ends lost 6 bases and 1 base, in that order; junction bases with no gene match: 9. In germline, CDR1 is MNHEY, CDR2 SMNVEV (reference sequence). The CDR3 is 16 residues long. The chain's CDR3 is CASRKPGTGQNTEAFF. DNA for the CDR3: TGTGCCAGCAGAAAACCCGGGACAGGGCAGAACACTGAAGCTTTCTTT.

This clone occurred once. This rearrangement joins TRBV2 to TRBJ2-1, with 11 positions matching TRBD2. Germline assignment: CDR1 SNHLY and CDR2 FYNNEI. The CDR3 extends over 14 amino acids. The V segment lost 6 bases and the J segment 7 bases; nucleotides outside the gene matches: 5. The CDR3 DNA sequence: TGTGCCAGCAGACCGGGACTAGCGGTAAATGAGCAGTTCTTC. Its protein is CASRPGLAVNEQFF.

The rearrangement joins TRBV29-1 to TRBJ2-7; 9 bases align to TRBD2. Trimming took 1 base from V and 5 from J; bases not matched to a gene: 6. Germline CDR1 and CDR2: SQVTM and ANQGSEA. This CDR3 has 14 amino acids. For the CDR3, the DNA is TGCAGCGTTGAAGGATTAGCGGGAGTCGACGAGCAGTACTTC. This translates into CSVEGLAGVDEQYF.

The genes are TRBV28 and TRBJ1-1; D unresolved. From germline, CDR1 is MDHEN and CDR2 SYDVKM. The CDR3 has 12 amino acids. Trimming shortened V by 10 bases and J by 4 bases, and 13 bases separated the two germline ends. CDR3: CATASGITEAFF. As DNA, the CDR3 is TGTGCCACCGCGTCCGGGATCACTGAAGCTTTCTTT.